The clone carrying this TCR beta chain was seen only once. As yet, its antigen is unknown. The data belong to a study of cytomegalovirus exposure and HLA in healthy donors. Study-wide context: Out of a few hundred genotyped donors, 81% belonged to the Caucasian-associated ancestry cluster.

Study-wide findings and caveats: The authors reported that TCR beta sequences could predict HLA-A and HLA-B alleles. These predictions were accurate for most subjects in the first cohort. A link between a missense DCLRE1C variant and TCR beta V- and J-gene trimming emerged from a later analysis.

V was pared by 3 bases and J by 3 bases, with 9 bases between. This CDR3 region has 13 residues. CDR1 and CDR2 from the germline V gene are MNHEY and SVGAGI. PCR amplification relied on 60 Vbeta primers (plus 13 Jbeta primers). Here immunoSEQ multiplex PCR was the method, and the copy in TCRdb shows in-frame clones only, minus some. The data contain around 130,000 clones, 77% of them singletons. This sequence joins TRBV6-5 and TRBJ2-7, with TRBD2 as a possible D gene (6 bases). The sample comprised PBMCs. This receptor was identified in a man between 18 and 35 years old in good health and CMV-seropositive. CDR3 sequence (DNA): TGTGCCAGCAGTTATGGTAGCGGCTACGAGCAGTACTTC. Protein product: CASSYGSGYEQYF.